These 14 T cell receptor beta chains were sequenced from one sample in a study of blood T cell repertoires in COVID-19. Some clones are missing from TCRdb's copy, which holds only in-frame ones; the method was immunoSEQ multiplex PCR. Here the sample spans around 370,000 clones, more than 75% being singletons. The sequencing input was peripheral blood. The receptor source for this set is a woman between 50 and 59 years old with COVID-19, enrolled during active disease.

This clone was counted only a few times. The rearrangement links TRBV13 to TRBJ2-2; 7 bases map to TRBD2. V lost 6 bases to trimming and J lost 0 bases; unmatched junction nucleotides: 4. CDR3 length equals 15 residues. Germline values: CDR1 PRHDT, CDR2 FYEKMQ (reference sequence). CDR3: CASSRGTTNTGELFF. In nucleotides, the CDR3 is TGTGCCAGCAGTCGAGGGACTACGAACACCGGGGAGCTGTTTTTT. The whole variable domain, remainder taken from reference TRBV13 and TRBJ2-2, is AAGVIQSPRHLIKEKRETATLKCYPIPRHDTVYWYQQGPGQDPQFLISFYEKMQSDKGSIPDRFSAQQFSDYHSELNMSSLELGDSALYFCASSRGTTNTGELFFGEGSRLTVL.

This chain joins TRBV6-4 and TRBJ2-1, with 7 bases fitting TRBD2. There are 16 residues in the CDR3. Germline V gives CDR1 MRHNA, CDR2 SNTAGT. Trimming removed 3 bases from V and 4 bases from J; junction bases left unmatched: 9. The CDR3 nucleotides are TGTGCCAGCAGTGATTCGCCTAGCGGACCTTACAATGAGCAGTTCTTC. This translates into CASSDSPSGPYNEQFF.

The chain has TRBV5-4 and TRBJ2-7; TRBD2 agrees at 8 bases. Germline V gene sequence: CDR1 SGHNT, CDR2 YYREEE (reference sequence). Losses at the gene ends were 2 bases for V and 2 bases for J; bases not matched to a gene: 3. The CDR3 runs to 14 residues. CDR3 in DNA: TGTGCCAGCAGCTTTAGCGGGAACGCCTACGAGCAGTACTTC. Amino acids: CASSFSGNAYEQYF.

The chain carries TRBV5-1 and TRBJ2-3; D not certain. Trimming removed 0 bases from V and 1 base from J, with 9 bases in between. This CDR3 has 15 amino acids. The V gene's germline CDR1 is SGHRS and CDR2 YFSETQ. The CDR3 region has the DNA TGCGCCAGCAGCTTGGATGGAGTCGGCACAGATACGCAGTATTTT. This translates into CASSLDGVGTDTQYF.

The V gene is TRBV3-1 (or the pseudogene TRBV3-2), the J gene TRBJ2-5, with 7 bases identical to TRBD2. V was pared by 2 bases and J by 5 bases, with 11 bases of the junction left unmatched. Germline CDR1 is LGHDT and CDR2 is YNNKEL (reference sequence). This CDR3 spans 16 amino acids. CDR3 nucleotide sequence: TGTGCCAGCAGCCAACTTTCCGGGAGGATAGTGGAGACCCAGTACTTC. Encoded protein: CASSQLSGRIVETQYF.

Concerning this clone itself: Other DNA sequences in this sample translate to the same CDR3. The chain carries TRBV7-3 and TRBJ1-1; unclear D gene. Germline CDR1 reads SGHTA; CDR2 reads FQGTGA. Trimming took off 3 bases at V and 1 base at J, with 6 bases between the two ends. The CDR3 spans 13 residues. The CDR3 nucleotides read TGTGCCAGCAGCTTCCGAGAGAACACTGAAGCTTTCTTT. It codes for CASSFRENTEAFF.

This chain links TRBV18 with TRBJ2-3, with no clear D. The CDR3 consists of 12 residues. V was trimmed by 6 bases and J by 2 bases, leaving 6 bases between them. CDR1 KGHSH and CDR2 LQKENI come from the germline V gene. The CDR3, as DNA: TGTGCCAGCTCCGAGATCACAGATACGCAGTATTTT. This codes for CASSEITDTQYF. Supplemented by reference TRBV18 and TRBJ2-3, the full variable domain reads NAGVMQNPRHLVRRRGQEARLRCSPMKGHSHVYWYRQLPEEGLKFMVYLQKENIIDESGMPKERFSAEFPKEGPSILRIQQVVRGDSAAYFCASSEITDTQYFGPGTRLTVL.

This chain joins TRBV12-5 and TRBJ2-5; TRBD2 matches 14 bases. Looked up from germline, CDR1 is LGHNT and CDR2 is FRNRAP. This CDR3 contains 15 residues. Trimming at V came to 5 bases and at J to 5 bases, leaving 4 bases not matched to a gene. CDR3 nucleotide sequence: TGTGCTAGTGGTCCTGGACTAGCGGGAGGTGAGACCCAGTACTTC. As protein: CASGPGLAGGETQYF.

The V call is TRBV3-1 (or the pseudogene TRBV3-2), the J call TRBJ2-2; 10 nucleotides align to TRBD1. The CDR3 is 17 residues long. J lost 1 base, V lost 1 base, and 3 bases had no gene match. Germline CDR1 is LGHDT and CDR2 is YNNKEL (reference sequence). DNA for the CDR3: TGTGCCAGCAGCCAAGCATGGACAGGGGGGAACACCGGGGAGCTGTTTTTT. Translating it yields CASSQAWTGGNTGELFF.

The chain combines TRBV15 with TRBJ1-5, with 7 positions matching TRBD1. V dropped 3 bases and J dropped 6; count of bases not matched to a gene: 8. Germline loops: CDR1 LNHNV, CDR2 YYDKDF (reference sequence). This CDR3 is built from 15 residues. The CDR3 sequence is CATSRRQGWGQPQHF. CDR3 coding DNA: TGTGCCACCAGCAGGAGACAGGGTTGGGGTCAGCCCCAGCATTTT.

The V gene is TRBV15, the J gene TRBJ2-5, with 7 nucleotides matching TRBD2. Trimming took 0 bases from V and 3 from J; bases not matched to a gene: 7. CDR1 and CDR2 from the germline V gene are LNHNV and YYDKDF (reference sequence). The CDR3 loop spans 16 amino acids. The chain's CDR3 is CATSRDWASGKETQYF. CDR3 sequence (DNA): TGTGCCACCAGCAGAGATTGGGCTAGCGGAAAAGAGACCCAGTACTTC.

The CDR3 DNA is TGTGCCACCTACGGCTATGGCTACACCTTC. Encoded protein: CATYGYGYTF. This chain connects TRBV12-3 or TRBV12-4 to TRBJ1-2; D uncertain. CDR3 length: 10 residues. The V end lost 10 bases, the J end lost 4 bases, and 7 bases lay between the germline ends.

This chain connects TRBV19 to TRBJ2-2; 7 bases fit TRBD1. V lost 6 bases, J lost 4 bases, and 2 bases stayed unmatched. The germline V gene encodes CDR1 LNHDA and CDR2 SQIVND (reference sequence). This CDR3 has 13 amino acids. The CDR3 DNA reads TGTGCCAGTAGGACAGGGTCCACCGGGGAGCTGTTTTTT. Its translation is CASRTGSTGELFF.

This rearrangement joins TRBV29-1 to TRBJ2-7; D might be TRBD1 (6 bases). The CDR3 is 14 amino acids. Per the germline V gene, CDR1 is SQVTM and CDR2 is ANQGSEA. The V and J ends lost 5 bases and 1 base respectively, with 15 bases between them. CDR3 sequence reads: CSVLRDTFSYEQYF. The CDR3, as DNA: TGCAGCGTTCTCCGGGACACCTTTTCCTACGAGCAGTACTTC.